This T cell receptor (beta chain) was identified in a study of glioma-infiltrating T cells. Using RNA template, CDR3s of TCR alpha and beta were amplified with iRepertoire arm-PCR. MiXCR was run by TCRdb on the multiplex PCR reads, yielding one entry per CDR3 protein. The data hold approximately 110,000 distinct CDR3 sequences, with more than 20% observed a single time. V was clipped by 8 bases and J by 6 bases; unmatched bases: 2. The CDR3 sequence is 13 residues long. CDR1 and CDR2 from the germline V gene are MNHNS and SASEGT. This clonotype was detected only a few times. Just one base apart from a much larger clone, this may be a read error.

This rearrangement joins TRBV6-1 to TRBJ2-2; 11 bases match TRBD1. The TCR sequence derives from a human donor with low-grade glioma or glioblastoma, undergoing nonglioma brain surgery, or in good health (not recorded which). The sample comprised glioma tissue, nonneoplastic brain tissue, or PBMCs (not recorded which). The CDR3 DNA reads as TGTGCCAGCGGACAGGGGGCAGCCGGGGAGCTGTTTTTT. This codes for CASGQGAAGELFF.